Below are 23 T cell receptor beta chains sequenced from a single sample in a study of blood T cell repertoires in COVID-19. Sequencing used immunoSEQ multiplex PCR; TCRdb keeps in-frame clones, though not all of them. Among about 270,000 clones, approximately 81% were seen once, and the ten largest hold 2.5% to 3%. The specimen sequenced was peripheral blood. The source is a woman aged 55-70 years with active or convalescent COVID-19.

J is TRBJ1-4 and V is TRBV5-6; 8 nucleotides line up with TRBD1. The CDR3 totals 16 residues. Germline V CDR1 and CDR2: SGHDT, YYEEEE. Trimming at V came to 4 bases and at J to 3 bases, leaving 8 bases not matched to a gene. The CDR3 DNA sequence: TGTGCCAGCAGCGACCAGGGGGCGTTTTCTAATGAAAAACTGTTTTTT. Its translation is CASSDQGAFSNEKLFF.

The chain joins TRBV18 to TRBJ1-5; tentatively, D is TRBD1 (5 bases). This CDR3 region has 17 residues. Germline assignment: CDR1 KGHSH and CDR2 LQKENI. With 3 bases removed from V and 6 bases from J, the gap between germline ends came to 21 bases. The CDR3 coding sequence is TGTGCCAGCTCACCGCTAGCGCTGACAGTGGGCAGTCAGCCCCAGCATTTT. The encoded protein is CASSPLALTVGSQPQHF. The whole variable domain, filled in from reference TRBV18 and TRBJ1-5, reads NAGVMQNPRHLVRRRGQEARLRCSPMKGHSHVYWYRQLPEEGLKFMVYLQKENIIDESGMPKERFSAEFPKEGPSILRIQQVVRGDSAAYFCASSPLALTVGSQPQHFGDGTRLSIL.

CDR3 sequence (DNA): TGCGCCAGCAGCCAAGATAGCTGGCGGGCAGATACGCAGTATTTT. Translated, it gives CASSQDSWRADTQYF. The chain combines TRBV4-3 with TRBJ2-3; a weak D match, TRBD2 (5 bases). V lost 0 bases and J 4 bases, leaving 11 bases between the germline ends. Germline V gives CDR1 LGHNA, CDR2 YSLEER. The length of the CDR3 is 15 residues.

CDR3 amino acids: CASSPGGTRYGYTF. CDR3 coding DNA: TGTGCCAGCAGCCCAGGGGGCACTCGATATGGCTACACCTTC. V and J are TRBV7-9 and TRBJ1-2, with TRBD1 matching over 8 bases. Trimming at V came to 5 bases and at J to 5 bases, leaving 7 bases not matched to a gene. From germline, CDR1 is SEHNR and CDR2 FQNEAQ (reference sequence). CDR3 length: 14 amino acids. Full variable domain (missing parts from reference TRBV7-9 and TRBJ1-2): DTGVSQNPRHKITKRGQNVTFRCDPISEHNRLYWYRQTLGQGPEFLTYFQNEAQLEKSRLLSDRFSAERPKGSFSTLEIQRTEQGDSAMYLCASSPGGTRYGYTFGSGTRLTVV.

The J gene is TRBJ2-5, the V gene TRBV12-3 or TRBV12-4, with a possible D match to TRBD1 (6 bases). This CDR3 has 12 residues. Trimming shortened V by 6 bases and J by 5 bases, and 10 bases separated the two germline ends. The CDR3 DNA follows: TGTGCCAGCAGCTCCGACAGGGAGACCCAGTACTTC. It encodes CASSSDRETQYF.

This chain links TRBV6-5 with TRBJ2-3; possible D gene TRBD2, 5 bases. V was shortened by 7 bases and J by 0 bases, with 8 bases between the two germline ends. There are 13 residues in the CDR3. CDR1 is MNHEY, CDR2 SVGAGI, per germline. This CDR3 reads CASTEASTDTQYF. CDR3 nucleotide sequence: TGTGCCAGCACGGAGGCGAGCACAGATACGCAGTATTTT.

V gene TRBV7-8 combines with J gene TRBJ1-5, with 7 nucleotides matching TRBD1. Germline assignment: CDR1 SGHVS and CDR2 FQNEAQ. V gave up 3 bases and J gave up 5 bases; unmatched junction bases: 19. CDR3 size: 19 residues. The CDR3 DNA reads as TGTGCCAGCAGCTTGGAGGTAGGGAGAATGCGGCAGGGGGATCAGCCCCAGCATTTT. Translation: CASSLEVGRMRQGDQPQHF.

The chain employs TRBV4-2 and TRBJ2-1, with 9 bases lining up with TRBD2. Looked up from germline, CDR1 is LGHNA and CDR2 is YNFKEQ. The CDR3 has 15 amino acids. V dropped 4 bases and J dropped 4; count of bases not matched to a gene: 5. The CDR3 coding sequence is TGTGCCAGCAGCCCGGAGCGGGGGGCTTACAATGAGCAGTTCTTC. Translating gives CASSPERGAYNEQFF.

This clone was seen only a few times. The chain carries TRBV12-5 and TRBJ1-2, with 9 bases identical to TRBD1. The germline gives CDR1 LGHNT, CDR2 FRNRAP. Trimming removed 8 bases from V and 6 bases from J; junction bases left unmatched: 7. This CDR3 spans 13 amino acids. CDR3 residues: CASSWTGVDGYTF. CDR3 DNA sequence: TGTGCTAGTTCTTGGACAGGGGTCGATGGCTACACCTTC.

The chain couples TRBV18 to TRBJ1-1; no definite D call. Germline values: CDR1 KGHSH, CDR2 LQKENI. The V and J ends lost 2 bases and 3 bases respectively, with 7 bases between them. This CDR3 contains 13 residues. Written as DNA, the CDR3 is TGTGCCAGCTCACCATCCGGGGACACTGAAGCTTTCTTT. Its protein product is CASSPSGDTEAFF.

The CDR3: CASSLQSSGLTDTQYF. CDR3 sequence (DNA): TGTGCCAGCAGCCTTCAGTCTAGCGGCCTCACAGATACGCAGTATTTT. The J gene is TRBJ2-3, the V gene TRBV4-2; 7 bases match TRBD2. V was clipped by 4 bases and J by 2 bases; unmatched bases: 9. The germline gives CDR1 LGHNA, CDR2 YNFKEQ. The CDR3 loop spans 16 amino acids.

The rearrangement joins TRBV3-1 (or the pseudogene TRBV3-2) to TRBJ2-3; 8 bases match TRBD2. Germline V gene data show CDR1 as LGHDT and CDR2 as YNNKEL (reference sequence). V lost 0 bases to trimming and J lost 6 bases; unmatched junction nucleotides: 17. The CDR3 has 19 amino acids. Written as DNA, the CDR3 is TGTGCCAGCAGCCAAGATCCCCTAATCTCCGGGGGGGCGGGGGATACGCAGTATTTT. Its translation is CASSQDPLISGGAGDTQYF.

The chain has TRBV5-5 and TRBJ1-5, with D unclear. CDR1 and CDR2 from the germline V gene are SGHKS and YYEKEE (reference sequence). V lost 9 bases and J lost 6, with 13 bases in between. CDR3 size: 12 residues. The CDR3 loop is CATGTLSQPQHF. The CDR3, as DNA: TGTGCCACAGGTACTCTGAGTCAGCCCCAGCATTTT.

The rearrangement joins TRBV10-3 to TRBJ1-1, with D hard to call. Between the trimmed V and J ends, which lost 1 base and 5 bases, there was a span of 14 bases. This CDR3 has 15 amino acids. CDR1 is ENHRY and CDR2 is SYGVKD in the germline V gene. The CDR3 spells CAISEFVGAETEAFF. CDR3 in DNA: TGTGCCATCAGTGAGTTTGTGGGAGCTGAGACTGAAGCTTTCTTT.

A word on this clone: The sample contains more than one DNA sequence encoding this CDR3. The V call is TRBV5-1, the J call TRBJ1-1; no definite D call. The V gene's germline CDR1 is SGHRS and CDR2 YFSETQ. This CDR3 comprises 14 residues. Trimming removed 2 bases from V and 0 bases from J, with 8 bases in between. CDR3 DNA: TGCGCCAGCAGCTTTTTGGAGATGAACACTGAAGCTTTCTTT. It codes for CASSFLEMNTEAFF.

This clone was seen once. The chain has TRBV5-1 and TRBJ2-5; 9 nucleotides line up with TRBD1. This CDR3 contains 15 residues. CDR1 is SGHRS and CDR2 is YFSETQ in the germline V gene. Trimming took 7 bases from V and 2 from J; bases not matched to a gene: 9. The CDR3 reads CASLDRDRVQETQYF. The CDR3 region has the DNA TGCGCCAGCTTGGATCGGGACAGGGTACAAGAGACCCAGTACTTC. Variable domain in full (rest from reference TRBV5-1 and TRBJ2-5): KAGVTQTPRYLIKTRGQQVTLSCSPISGHRSVSWYQQTPGQGLQFLFEYFSETQRNKGNFPGRFSGRQFSNSRSEMNVSTLELGDSALYLCASLDRDRVQETQYFGPGTRLLVL.

The chain couples TRBV5-6 to TRBJ1-2; 12 bases are a match to TRBD1. The CDR3 covers 16 residues. Per the germline V gene, CDR1 is SGHDT and CDR2 is YYEEEE. The J segment lost 4 bases and the V segment lost 4 bases, leaving 8 bases of the junction unmatched. CDR3 sequence reads: CASSQGQGAKLYGYTF. The CDR3 DNA reads TGTGCCAGCAGCCAGGGACAGGGGGCTAAGCTCTATGGCTACACCTTC.

J is TRBJ1-4 and V is TRBV7-2; D gene ambiguous. CDR1 SGHTA and CDR2 FQGNSA come from the germline V gene. Trimming stripped 1 base from V and 4 bases from J, with 10 bases between. CDR3 length equals 15 residues. For the CDR3, the DNA is TGTGCCAGCAGCTTAGAGTATCGGAGTAATGAAAAACTGTTTTTT. Its translation: CASSLEYRSNEKLFF. The full variable domain, rest sourced from reference TRBV7-2 and TRBJ1-4, is GAGVSQSPSNKVTEKGKDVELRCDPISGHTALYWYRQSLGQGLEFLIYFQGNSAPDKSGLPSDRFSAERTGGSVSTLTIQRTQQEDSAVYLCASSLEYRSNEKLFFGSGTQLSVL.

This clone was counted once. The CDR3 spells CASSSRDSHSEAFF. CDR3 nucleotides: TGTGCCAGCAGCTCACGGGACTCCCATTCGGAAGCTTTCTTT. V and J are TRBV7-2 and TRBJ1-1, with D possibly matching TRBD1 (5 bases). V lost 4 bases, J lost 8 bases, and 17 bases lay in between. This CDR3 comprises 14 residues. The germline V gene encodes CDR1 SGHTA and CDR2 FQGNSA. Complete variable domain (other parts from reference TRBV7-2 and TRBJ1-1): GAGVSQSPSNKVTEKGKDVELRCDPISGHTALYWYRQSLGQGLEFLIYFQGNSAPDKSGLPSDRFSAERTGGSVSTLTIQRTQQEDSAVYLCASSSRDSHSEAFFGQGTRLTVV.

This clone has only a few counts. The chain recombines TRBV4-3 with TRBJ1-2, with D hard to call. V lost 3 bases and J 0 bases, leaving 8 bases between the germline ends. CDR1 is LGHNA, CDR2 YSLEER, per germline. This CDR3 is built from 14 residues. Here the CDR3 reads CASSQARTNYGYTF. The CDR3, as DNA: TGCGCCAGCAGCCAGGCCAGGACTAACTATGGCTACACCTTC.

Judged by abundance, this clone is medium-sized. The chain carries TRBV3-1 (or the pseudogene TRBV3-2) and TRBJ1-1, with 7 bases fitting TRBD1. The V segment lost 5 bases and the J segment 1 base; nucleotides outside the gene matches: 7. CDR3 length: 15 amino acids. The germline gives CDR1 LGHDT, CDR2 YNNKEL (reference sequence). The CDR3 bases are TGTGCCAGCAGCACTCGCAGACAGGGGAACACTGAAGCTTTCTTT. The encoded protein is CASSTRRQGNTEAFF.

The chain is built from TRBV19 and TRBJ1-3; D unclear. The V gene lost 7 bases and the J gene lost 2 bases, with 12 bases spanning the gap. Germline V lookup: CDR1 LNHDA, CDR2 SQIVND (reference sequence). This CDR3 is 14 amino acids long. CDR3 nucleotides: TGTGCCAGTAAACCTCAGGTTGCTGGAAACACCATATATTTT. Its translation: CASKPQVAGNTIYF.

The rearrangement joins TRBV11-2 to TRBJ2-3, with a possible D match to TRBD2 (6 bases). Germline loops: CDR1 SGHAT, CDR2 FQNNGV. The CDR3 has 16 amino acids. Trimming removed 0 bases at V and 2 bases at J, with 12 bases between. The CDR3 nucleotides read TGTGCCAGCAGCTTAGAGAGTCGCGGGGACACAGATACGCAGTATTTT. Its protein is CASSLESRGDTDTQYF.